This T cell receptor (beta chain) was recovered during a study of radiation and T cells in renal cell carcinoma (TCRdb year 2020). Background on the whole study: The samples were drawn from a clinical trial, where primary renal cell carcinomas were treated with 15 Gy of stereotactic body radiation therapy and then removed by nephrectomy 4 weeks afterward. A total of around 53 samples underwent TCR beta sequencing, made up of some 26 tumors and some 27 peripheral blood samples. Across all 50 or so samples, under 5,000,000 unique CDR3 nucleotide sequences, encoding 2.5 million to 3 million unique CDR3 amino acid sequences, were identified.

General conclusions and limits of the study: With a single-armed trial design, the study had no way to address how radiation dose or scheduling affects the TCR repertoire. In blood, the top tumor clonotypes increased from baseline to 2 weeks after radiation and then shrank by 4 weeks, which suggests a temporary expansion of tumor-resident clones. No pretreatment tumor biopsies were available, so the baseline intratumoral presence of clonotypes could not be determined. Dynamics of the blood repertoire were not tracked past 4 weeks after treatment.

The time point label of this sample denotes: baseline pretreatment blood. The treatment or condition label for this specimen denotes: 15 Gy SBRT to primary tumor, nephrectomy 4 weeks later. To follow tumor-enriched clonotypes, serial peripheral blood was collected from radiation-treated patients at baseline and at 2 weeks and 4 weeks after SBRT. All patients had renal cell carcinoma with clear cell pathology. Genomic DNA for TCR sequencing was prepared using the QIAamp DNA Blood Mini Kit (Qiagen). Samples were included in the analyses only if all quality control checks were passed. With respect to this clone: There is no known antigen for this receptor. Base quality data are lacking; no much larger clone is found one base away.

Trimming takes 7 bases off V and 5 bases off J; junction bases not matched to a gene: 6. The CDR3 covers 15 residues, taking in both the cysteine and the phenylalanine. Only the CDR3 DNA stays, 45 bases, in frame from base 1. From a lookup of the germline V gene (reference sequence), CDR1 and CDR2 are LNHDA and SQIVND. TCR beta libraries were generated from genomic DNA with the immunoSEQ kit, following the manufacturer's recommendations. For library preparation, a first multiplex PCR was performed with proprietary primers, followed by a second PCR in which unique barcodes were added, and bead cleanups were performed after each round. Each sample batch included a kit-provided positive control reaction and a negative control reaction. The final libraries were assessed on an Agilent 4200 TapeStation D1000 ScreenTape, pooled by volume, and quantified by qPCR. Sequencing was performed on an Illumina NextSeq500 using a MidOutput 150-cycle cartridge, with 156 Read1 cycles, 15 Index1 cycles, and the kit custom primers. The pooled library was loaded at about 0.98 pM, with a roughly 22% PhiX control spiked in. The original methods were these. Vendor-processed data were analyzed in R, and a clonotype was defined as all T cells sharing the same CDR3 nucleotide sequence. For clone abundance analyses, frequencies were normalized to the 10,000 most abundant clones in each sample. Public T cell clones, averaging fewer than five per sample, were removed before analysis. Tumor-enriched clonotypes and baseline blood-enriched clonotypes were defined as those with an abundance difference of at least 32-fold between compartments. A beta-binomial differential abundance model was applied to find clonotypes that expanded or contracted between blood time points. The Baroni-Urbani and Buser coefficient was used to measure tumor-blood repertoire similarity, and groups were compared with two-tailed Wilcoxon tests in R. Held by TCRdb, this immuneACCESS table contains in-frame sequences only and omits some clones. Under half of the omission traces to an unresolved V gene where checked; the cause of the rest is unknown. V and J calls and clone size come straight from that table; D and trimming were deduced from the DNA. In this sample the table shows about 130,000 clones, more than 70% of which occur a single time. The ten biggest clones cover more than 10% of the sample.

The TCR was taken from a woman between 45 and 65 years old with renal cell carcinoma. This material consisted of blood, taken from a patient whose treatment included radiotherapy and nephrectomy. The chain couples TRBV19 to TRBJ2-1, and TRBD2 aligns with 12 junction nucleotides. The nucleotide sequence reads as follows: TGTGCCAGTATAGGGCTAGCGGGGGGGGACAATGAGCAGTTCTTC. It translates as CASIGLAGGDNEQFF.